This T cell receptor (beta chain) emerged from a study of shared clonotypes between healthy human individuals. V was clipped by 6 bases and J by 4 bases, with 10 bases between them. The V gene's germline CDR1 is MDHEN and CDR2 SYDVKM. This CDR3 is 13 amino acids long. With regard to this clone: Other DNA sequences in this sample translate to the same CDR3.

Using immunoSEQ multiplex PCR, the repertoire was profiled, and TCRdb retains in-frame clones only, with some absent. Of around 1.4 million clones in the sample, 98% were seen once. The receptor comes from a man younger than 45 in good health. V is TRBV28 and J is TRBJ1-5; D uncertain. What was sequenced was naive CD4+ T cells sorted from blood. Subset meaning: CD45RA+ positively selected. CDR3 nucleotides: TGTGCCAGCAGACTGGACGGGAATCAGCCCCAGCATTTT. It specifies CASRLDGNQPQHF.